Listed here is a single TCR beta chain. This sample stems from a study of shared clonotypes between healthy human individuals. Naive CD8 cells, CD45RO-negative and positively selected for CCR7, excluded terminally differentiated effector memory CD45RA+ cells. The CDR3 is 14 residues long. Trimming shortened V by 3 bases and J by 1 base, and 9 bases separated the two germline ends. Germline V gene sequence: CDR1 SGHVS, CDR2 FQNEAQ. TCRdb's copy holds only in-frame clones and misses some; the assay was immunoSEQ multiplex PCR. This sample carries a few million clones, 93% of them seen once, and the ten largest clones take roughly 1.7%.

The clonotype comes from a man aged 18-30 years in good health. Some clones in this sample may be carry-over from other donors' samples. Source material: naive CD8+ T cells from PBMCs. The chain carries TRBV7-8 and TRBJ2-5; D possibly corresponds to TRBD2 (5 bases). CDR3 loop: CASSLTGSQETQYF. The DNA of the CDR3 is TGTGCCAGCAGCTTGACGGGGAGCCAAGAGACCCAGTACTTC.